The 28 T cell receptor beta chains presented below share a single source sample, sequenced in a study of neoadjuvant anti-PD-1 for oral cavity cancer. TCRdb's copy holds only in-frame clones and misses some; the assay was immunoSEQ multiplex PCR. The profile covers over 80,000 clones, with less than 85% appearing a single time and around 3% taken by the ten largest. The sequencing here drew on PBMCs, taken before nivolumab (anti-PD-1) treatment. Every receptor here comes from a person aged 35-80 years with oral cavity squamous cell carcinoma.

This chain links TRBV29-1 with TRBJ2-7, with 10 bases identical to TRBD2. J lost 3 bases, V lost 0 bases, and 5 bases had no gene match. Looked up from germline, CDR1 is SQVTM and CDR2 is ANQGSEA. The CDR3 contains 15 residues. This CDR3 is CSVEDGLAGVYEQYF. The CDR3, as DNA: TGCAGCGTTGAAGATGGGCTAGCGGGAGTCTACGAGCAGTACTTC.

The chain carries TRBV7-9 and TRBJ2-1, with 8 bases lining up with TRBD2. CDR3 size: 14 residues. With V trimmed by 5 bases and J by 6 bases, 6 bases remained unmatched. Germline V CDR1 and CDR2: SEHNR, FQNEAQ (reference sequence). The DNA for the CDR3 is TGTGCCAGCAGCCCGGGGACTAGTTTCAATGAGCAGTTCTTC. It codes for CASSPGTSFNEQFF.

The chain links TRBV11-2 to TRBJ2-5; TRBD2 is a possible D gene (5 bases). Germline V gene lookup returns CDR1 SGHAT and CDR2 FQNNGV. The CDR3 has 14 amino acids. The V end lost 4 bases, the J end lost 2 bases, and 11 bases lay between the germline ends. The CDR3, as DNA: TGTGCCAGCAGCTCCAGGAGGATTCAAGAGACCCAGTACTTC. This gives the protein CASSSRRIQETQYF.

V and J are TRBV4-1 and TRBJ2-2; no firm D call. From germline, CDR1 is MGHRA and CDR2 YSYEKL. The V gene lost 4 bases and the J gene lost 2 bases, with 11 bases spanning the gap. The CDR3 is 15 amino acids. CDR3 nucleotide sequence: TGCGCCAGCAGCCCCTGGGTAGGAAACACCGGGGAGCTGTTTTTT. This sequence encodes CASSPWVGNTGELFF.

The chain carries TRBV19 and TRBJ2-5; 9 nucleotides line up with TRBD2. The CDR3 runs to 16 residues. Trimming at V came to 3 bases and at J to 2 bases, leaving 7 bases not matched to a gene. Germline V CDR1 and CDR2: LNHDA, SQIVND (reference sequence). The CDR3 sequence: CASSIGREGVQETQYF. In DNA, the CDR3 is TGTGCCAGTAGTATTGGGCGGGAGGGGGTACAAGAGACCCAGTACTTC.

The rearrangement links TRBV19 to TRBJ1-2; 8 positions match TRBD1. The germline CDR1 and CDR2 sequences are LNHDA and SQIVND (reference sequence). The CDR3 loop spans 15 amino acids. V dropped 6 bases and J dropped 4; count of bases not matched to a gene: 10. This CDR3 reads CASSDGQGPSYGYTF. The CDR3 region has the DNA TGTGCCAGTAGCGACGGACAGGGCCCGAGCTATGGCTACACCTTC.

The chain joins TRBV30 to TRBJ1-4; 7 nucleotides match TRBD1. The CDR3 is 14 residues long. Germline CDR1 GTSNPN, CDR2 SVGIG (reference sequence). Losses at the gene ends were 3 bases for V and 7 bases for J; bases not matched to a gene: 8. CDR3 sequence (DNA): TGTGCCTGGAGGGCGATAGGGGGCGGTGAAAAACTGTTTTTT. This translates into CAWRAIGGGEKLFF.

This clone was counted only a few times. The chain combines TRBV5-1 with TRBJ2-7; TRBD2 matches 15 bases. Trimming removed 2 bases from V and 1 base from J; junction bases left unmatched: 7. This CDR3 comprises 18 residues. The V gene's germline CDR1 is SGHRS and CDR2 YFSETQ. The CDR3 region has the DNA TGCGCCAGCAGCTTAGCAGGACTAGCGGGAGGGCCTTCCTACGAGCAGTACTTC. As protein: CASSLAGLAGGPSYEQYF.

The chain employs TRBV2 and TRBJ2-7, with TRBD2 matching 12 bases. This CDR3 comprises 13 residues. The ends lost 6 bases at V and 6 bases at J; junction bases unmatched: 3. Germline values: CDR1 SNHLY, CDR2 FYNNEI. This CDR3 is CASRGTSGLEQYF. For the CDR3, the DNA is TGTGCCAGCAGAGGGACTAGCGGGCTCGAGCAGTACTTC. Using reference TRBV2 and TRBJ2-7 for the parts outside the CDR3, the full variable domain is EPEVTQTPSHQVTQMGQEVILRCVPISNHLYFYWYRQILGQKVEFLVSFYNNEISEKSEIFDDQFSVERPDGSNFTLKIRSTKLEDSAMYFCASRGTSGLEQYFGPGTRLTVT.

The chain has TRBV11-2 and TRBJ2-3; 8 bases map to TRBD1. Looked up from germline, CDR1 is SGHAT and CDR2 is FQNNGV. This CDR3 comprises 15 residues. The J segment lost 3 bases and the V segment lost 3 bases, leaving 5 bases of the junction unmatched. CDR3 in DNA: TGTGCCAGCAGCTTTGGACAGGGAAGTACAGATACGCAGTATTTT. Protein sequence: CASSFGQGSTDTQYF.

This chain links TRBV10-2 with TRBJ1-1; D is unresolved. V was cut by 3 bases and J by 4 bases, with 15 bases left in between. This CDR3 has 15 residues. Germline-derived CDR1 and CDR2 are WSHSY and SAAADI. The CDR3 here is CASSDGQAGRTEAFF. The CDR3 DNA reads TGCGCCAGCAGTGATGGGCAGGCCGGGCGCACTGAAGCTTTCTTT.

This clone was detected once. V gene TRBV6-6 combines with J gene TRBJ1-1, with D unclear. V lost 6 bases, J lost 6 bases, and 11 bases lay in between. This CDR3 is 12 amino acids long. From germline, CDR1 is MNHNY and CDR2 SVGAGI (reference sequence). The DNA of the CDR3 is TGTGCCAGCAGGCCTGCTGGGGCTGAAGCTTTCTTT. Translated, it gives CASRPAGAEAFF.

V usage is TRBV7-3 and J usage is TRBJ2-2; 10 bases align to TRBD2. Germline assignment: CDR1 SGHTA and CDR2 FQGTGA. CDR3 size: 16 residues. With 6 bases clipped from V and 5 bases from J, the junction kept 9 bases outside the gene matches. The CDR3 loop is CASRAPGLAITGELFF. DNA of the CDR3: TGTGCCAGCAGGGCACCGGGACTAGCGATAACCGGGGAGCTGTTTTTT.

A note on this clone: The sample carries other DNA sequences with the same CDR3. The rearrangement links TRBV30 to TRBJ1-1; D remains unclear. The CDR3 has 12 amino acids. With 0 bases removed from V and 3 bases from J, the gap between germline ends came to 5 bases. Germline lookup yields CDR1 GTSNPN and CDR2 SVGIG (reference sequence). The CDR3 DNA is TGTGCCTGGAGTGTACTAGACACTGAAGCTTTCTTT. The encoded protein is CAWSVLDTEAFF.

The genes are TRBV5-4 and TRBJ2-7, with 9 bases that match TRBD2. The CDR3 has 15 residues. Looked up from germline, CDR1 is SGHNT and CDR2 is YYREEE (reference sequence). V shed 0 bases, J shed 3 bases, and the junction held 4 bases outside the gene matches. CDR3 sequence reads: CASSLGGTSFYEQYF. The DNA for the CDR3 is TGTGCCAGCAGCTTGGGAGGGACTAGCTTCTACGAGCAGTACTTC.

This chain links TRBV19 with TRBJ2-5; a weak D match, TRBD1 (6 bases). Deletions cut 5 bases from V and 0 bases from J, with 13 bases between. Germline CDR1 is LNHDA and CDR2 is SQIVND (reference sequence). The CDR3 has 15 amino acids. In DNA form, the CDR3 reads TGTGCCAGTAGTGTCATTCAGGGGTACCAAGAGACCCAGTACTTC. Translating it yields CASSVIQGYQETQYF.

This clone was counted a few times. One junction end disagrees with the germline gene, perhaps due to a read error. The V gene is TRBV11-3, the J gene TRBJ2-7, with 8 bases aligning to TRBD2. This CDR3 has 13 amino acids. Per the germline V gene, CDR1 is SGHNT and CDR2 is YENEEA. CDR3 nucleotide sequence: TGTGCCACCAGCGGGGGATCTCCCAACGAGCAGTACTTC. Translation gives CATSGGSPNEQYF.

V and J are TRBV6-5 and TRBJ2-5, with 9 bases matching TRBD1. Germline CDR1 is MNHEY and CDR2 is SVGAGI. The V and J ends lost 0 bases and 5 bases, in that order; junction bases with no gene match: 4. The CDR3 sequence is 15 residues long. The CDR3 DNA sequence: TGTGCCAGCAGTTACTCCGGGACAGGGAGGGAGACCCAGTACTTC. It encodes CASSYSGTGRETQYF.

The rearrangement uses TRBV30 and TRBJ2-5, with 10 positions matching TRBD2. V shed 0 bases and J 1 base; nucleotides not matched to a gene: 11. The CDR3 has 18 residues. Germline V gene data show CDR1 as GTSNPN and CDR2 as SVGIG (reference sequence). DNA for the CDR3: TGTGCCTGGAGTGTAAAGGGTAGCGGGAGGTTAGGCCAAGAGACCCAGTACTTC. This gives the protein CAWSVKGSGRLGQETQYF.

V gene TRBV10-3 combines with J gene TRBJ1-1, with TRBD1 matching 8 bases. CDR3 length: 14 residues. V shed 7 bases and J 4 bases; nucleotides not matched to a gene: 8. The germline V gene has CDR1 ENHRY and CDR2 SYGVKD. The CDR3 here is CAITRTGSTTEAFF. The CDR3 DNA follows: TGTGCCATCACCCGGACAGGGTCAACCACTGAAGCTTTCTTT.

Concerning this clone: The junction does not match germline at one end; this may be a read error. The rearrangement links TRBV7-3 to TRBJ1-4; 7 nucleotides align to TRBD1. The CDR3 sequence is 10 residues long. Germline CDR1 SGHTA, CDR2 FQGTGA. CDR3 sequence reads: CASSGQGGPF. Written as DNA, the CDR3 is TGTGCCAGCAGTGGTCAGGGGGGCCCTTTT. Using reference TRBV7-3 and TRBJ1-4 for the parts outside the CDR3, the full variable domain is GAGVSQTPSNKVTEKGKYVELRCDPISGHTALYWYRQSLGQGPEFLIYFQGTGAADDSGLPNDRFFAVRPEGSVSTLKIQRTERGDSAVYLCASSGQGGPFGSGTQLSVL.

This chain uses TRBV5-4 with TRBJ2-1; D ambiguous. CDR1 is SGHNT, CDR2 YYREEE, per germline (reference sequence). Trimming stripped 2 bases from V and 0 bases from J, with 9 bases between. The CDR3 is 15 residues long. CDR3 DNA sequence: TGTGCCAGCAGCTTACCTAGGAGCTCCTACAATGAGCAGTTCTTC. Encoded protein: CASSLPRSSYNEQFF.

The genes are TRBV12-5 and TRBJ2-1; TRBD2 agrees at 11 bases. V lost 8 bases to trimming and J lost 7 bases; unmatched junction nucleotides: 4. CDR1 and CDR2 (germline): LGHNT, FRNRAP. The CDR3 spans 13 residues. The CDR3: CASRGLAENEQFF. CDR3 nucleotide sequence: TGTGCTAGTAGGGGACTAGCGGAAAATGAGCAGTTCTTC.

On this clone: The junction does not match germline at one end; this may be a read error. This chain joins TRBV10-2 and TRBJ1-2, with D tentatively TRBD1 (5 bases). CDR3 length: 13 residues. Looked up from germline, CDR1 is WSHSY and CDR2 is SAAADI. The CDR3 nucleotides read TGCGCCAGCAGTGGGGGCCTTCCCGGAGGCTACCCCTTC. Translating it yields CASSGGLPGGYPF.

The chain links TRBV30 to TRBJ2-7, with D perhaps matching TRBD1 or TRBD2 (5 bases each). The CDR3 is made up of 21 amino acids. Germline V CDR1 and CDR2: GTSNPN, SVGIG (reference sequence). Trimming pared 4 bases from V and 7 bases from J, leaving 41 bases between. The CDR3 nucleotides are TGTGCCTGGACGACAGCAGGACTCCGACGAACCCCTTCCCCGGGCAAGGAAGAGCAGTACTTC. As protein: CAWTTAGLRRTPSPGKEEQYF.

This clone was recorded a few times. The V gene is TRBV11-2, the J gene TRBJ2-7, with 7 bases aligning to TRBD1. J gave up 7 bases and V 4 bases, and 16 bases lay outside the gene matches. The CDR3 is 16 amino acids. The germline CDR1 and CDR2 sequences are SGHAT and FQNNGV. The DNA for the CDR3 is TGTGCCAGCAGCTCAATTAGGGACAGCCCACCTCGGGAGCAGTACTTC. Amino acid sequence: CASSSIRDSPPREQYF.

This clone showed up just once. This chain joins TRBV30 and TRBJ2-7, with 9 bases identical to TRBD1. Looked up from germline, CDR1 is GTSNPN and CDR2 is SVGIG (reference sequence). V trimming: 0 bases; J trimming: 7 bases; junction bases outside the gene matches: 10. The CDR3 is made up of 15 amino acids. For the CDR3, the DNA is TGTGCCTGGAGTGTAGGGTTACAGGGGGCAGGGGAGCAGTACTTC. Translation: CAWSVGLQGAGEQYF. The full variable domain, in which reference TRBV30 and TRBJ2-7 provide the parts outside the CDR3, is SQTIHQWPATLVQPVGSPLSLECTVEGTSNPNLYWYRQAAGRGLQLLFYSVGIGQISSEVPQNLSASRPQDRQFILSSKKLLLSDSGFYLCAWSVGLQGAGEQYFGPGTRLTVT.

This chain connects TRBV19 to TRBJ1-4; D call uncertain. This CDR3 has 13 residues. The germline V and J ends were trimmed by 6 bases and 8 bases, with 13 bases remaining between them. CDR1 and CDR2 (germline): LNHDA, SQIVND (reference sequence). The CDR3 DNA is TGTGCCAGTAGCTCCGATTTGGAGGAAAAACTGTTTTTT. Amino acids: CASSSDLEEKLFF.